These 27 T cell receptor beta chains share one sample of origin, sequenced in a study of cytomegalovirus exposure and HLA in healthy donors. Researchers ran the PCR with 60 Vbeta and 13 Jbeta primers. The assay was immunoSEQ multiplex PCR, and TCRdb's table has in-frame clones only and misses some. Counted here are roughly 130,000 clones, around 78% occurring once; the ten biggest clones make up over 1.5%. The sample was PBMCs. Receptors were obtained from a woman aged 45-65 years in good health and CMV-seronegative.

The rearrangement links TRBV4-3 to TRBJ2-3; possible D gene TRBD2, 5 bases. Per germline, CDR1 LGHNA and CDR2 YSLEER. The V gene lost 0 bases and the J gene lost 2 bases, with 15 bases spanning the gap. This CDR3 spans 17 amino acids. DNA for the CDR3: TGCGCCAGCAGCCAAGATTGGGAAACAGCGGACACAGATACGCAGTATTTT. Translating it yields CASSQDWETADTDTQYF.

In this sample, this clone turned up once. CDR3 sequence reads: CASTAERALTDTQYF. The CDR3 bases are TGTGCCAGCACGGCGGAGCGGGCCCTCACAGATACGCAGTATTTT. J is TRBJ2-3 and V is TRBV2; D is possibly TRBD2 (6 bases). V lost 7 bases and J lost 2, with 16 bases in between. From germline, CDR1 is SNHLY and CDR2 FYNNEI. The CDR3 is 15 residues long. Full variable domain (missing parts from reference TRBV2 and TRBJ2-3): EPEVTQTPSHQVTQMGQEVILRCVPISNHLYFYWYRQILGQKVEFLVSFYNNEISEKSEIFDDQFSVERPDGSNFTLKIRSTKLEDSAMYFCASTAERALTDTQYFGPGTRLTVL.

This clone was counted a few times. This chain links TRBV4-2 with TRBJ1-1; TRBD1 agrees at 8 bases. The CDR3 has 20 amino acids. The trim removed 1 base at V and 0 bases at J, leaving 16 bases unmatched. Germline CDR1 reads LGHNA; CDR2 reads YNFKEQ. The CDR3 DNA is TGTGCCAGCAGCCAAGGGTCTGTCAGCTACAGGGGGGGAATGAACACTGAAGCTTTCTTT. Protein product: CASSQGSVSYRGGMNTEAFF.

The rearrangement links TRBV4-3 to TRBJ1-2; 8 bases match TRBD1. J was trimmed by 3 bases and V by 3 bases; bases with no gene match: 6. The germline V gene encodes CDR1 LGHNA and CDR2 YSLEER. The CDR3 has 15 residues. CDR3 region: CASSQAPQGDYGYTF. Here the CDR3 DNA reads TGCGCCAGCAGCCAGGCACCACAGGGGGACTATGGCTACACCTTC.

The chain carries TRBV2 and TRBJ2-7; D gene ambiguous. Trimming removed 1 base from V and 6 bases from J, with 10 bases in between. In germline, CDR1 is SNHLY, CDR2 FYNNEI. This CDR3 region has 13 residues. The CDR3 sequence is CASSEGARSEQYV. CDR3 coding DNA: TGTGCCAGCAGTGAAGGGGCACGTAGCGAGCAGTACGTC.

This chain connects TRBV5-6 to TRBJ1-2; D perhaps matches TRBD1 (5 bases). The CDR3 is 16 amino acids. The V end lost 1 base, the J end lost 0 bases, and 13 bases lay between the germline ends. Germline assignment: CDR1 SGHDT and CDR2 YYEEEE. CDR3 sequence reads: CASSLTGRVTNYGYTF. The CDR3 DNA is TGTGCCAGCAGCTTGACAGGTCGAGTAACTAACTATGGCTACACCTTC.

V usage is TRBV30 and J usage is TRBJ1-3; D is unclear. CDR1 and CDR2 (germline): GTSNPN, SVGIG (reference sequence). The V gene lost 2 bases and the J gene lost 3 bases, with 11 bases spanning the gap. This CDR3 region has 14 residues. CDR3 in DNA: TGTGCCTGGAGTATGAGGGCAGATGGAAACACCATATATTTT. This gives the protein CAWSMRADGNTIYF.

The rearrangement links TRBV2 to TRBJ1-2; 7 bases are shared with TRBD1. V was pared by 8 bases and J by 2 bases, with 5 bases of the junction left unmatched. CDR1 SNHLY and CDR2 FYNNEI come from the germline V gene. The CDR3 contains 13 residues. The CDR3 region is CASLGTENYGYTF. The CDR3 DNA follows: TGTGCCAGCCTTGGGACAGAAAACTATGGCTACACCTTC.

This clone was counted between two and nine times. This chain links TRBV7-3 with TRBJ1-1, with 7 bases aligning to TRBD1. Germline loops: CDR1 SGHTA, CDR2 FQGTGA. This CDR3 region has 13 residues. Trimming cost V 2 bases and J 4 bases; bases outside gene matches: 1. CDR3 residues: CASSLDRVTEAFF. The CDR3 DNA sequence: TGTGCCAGCAGCTTAGACAGGGTCACTGAAGCTTTCTTT.

With respect to this clone: Just one base apart from a much larger clone, this may be a read error. J is TRBJ1-2 and V is TRBV5-8; a possible D gene is TRBD1 (5 bases). The CDR3 sequence is 13 residues long. Trimming left V 0 bases short and J 3 bases short, with 6 bases between. CDR1 is SGHTS and CDR2 is YDEGEE in the germline V gene. CDR3 loop: CASSLVGDYGYTF. The CDR3 DNA is TGTGCCAGCAGCTTGGTAGGGGACTATGGCTACACCTTC.

V and J are TRBV6-1 and TRBJ2-7; 7 bases match TRBD1. Germline trimming cut 7 bases from V and 5 bases from J; bases unmatched to any gene: 14. This CDR3 spans 15 amino acids. Germline V gene lookup returns CDR1 MNHNS and CDR2 SASEGT. The CDR3 reads CASTRDRSRVDEQYV. The DNA of the CDR3 is TGTGCCAGCACCCGGGACAGATCCCGAGTCGACGAGCAGTACGTC.

The CDR3 DNA is TGTGCCAGCAGCTTCCGAAGCGGTAGCTCCTACAATGAGCAGTTCTTC. Its translation: CASSFRSGSSYNEQFF. The J gene is TRBJ2-1, the V gene TRBV9, with D tentatively TRBD2 (5 bases). Germline CDR1 and CDR2: SGDLS and YYNGEE. Between the trimmed V and J ends, which lost 4 bases and 0 bases, there was a span of 14 bases. The CDR3 is made up of 16 amino acids.

This sequence joins TRBV30 and TRBJ1-1; 7 bases fit TRBD1. Germline CDR1 is GTSNPN and CDR2 is SVGIG (reference sequence). The CDR3 spans 13 residues. The V gene end was trimmed by 5 bases and the J gene end by 10 bases; junction bases not matched to a gene: 13. CDR3 nucleotides: TGTGCCTGGGGCAATACGGGGGACAGAGGAGCTTTCTTT. Translated: CAWGNTGDRGAFF. Together with reference TRBV30 and TRBJ1-1, the CDR3 gives the full variable domain: SQTIHQWPATLVQPVGSPLSLECTVEGTSNPNLYWYRQAAGRGLQLLFYSVGIGQISSEVPQNLSASRPQDRQFILSSKKLLLSDSGFYLCAWGNTGDRGAFFGQGTRLTVV.

This sequence joins TRBV29-1 and TRBJ2-3; D remains unclear. This CDR3 comprises 12 residues. The ends were cut back, 3 bases at V and 4 bases at J, with 8 bases in the middle. Germline V gene data show CDR1 as SQVTM and CDR2 as ANQGSEA. The CDR3 coding sequence is TGCAGCGTTGATCTGGCGGCAGATACGCAGTATTTT. This codes for CSVDLAADTQYF.

The J gene is TRBJ1-5, the V gene TRBV7-2, with TRBD1 identical over 9 bases. J gave up 9 bases and V 3 bases, and 6 bases lay outside the gene matches. The germline gives CDR1 SGHTA, CDR2 FQGNSA. The CDR3 sequence is 14 residues long. The CDR3 DNA reads TGTGCCAGCAGCTTGGAGGACAGGGGTCCGCCCCAGCATTTT. It specifies CASSLEDRGPPQHF.

The chain couples TRBV2 to TRBJ2-3; 13 bases line up with TRBD2. Trimming took 7 bases from V and 5 from J; bases not matched to a gene: 6. Germline lookup yields CDR1 SNHLY and CDR2 FYNNEI. This CDR3 region has 15 residues. Here the CDR3 reads CASNGLAGVEDTQYF. CDR3 DNA sequence: TGTGCCAGCAATGGACTAGCGGGAGTTGAAGATACGCAGTATTTT.

The chain couples TRBV9 to TRBJ2-1, with 8 bases that match TRBD2. This CDR3 is 18 amino acids long. With V trimmed by 0 bases and J by 2 bases, 10 bases remained unmatched. Per germline, CDR1 SGDLS and CDR2 YYNGEE. DNA of the CDR3: TGTGCCAGCAGCGTAGCTTGGAGAGCGGGAGAAACCTACAATGAGCAGTTCTTC. Translation gives CASSVAWRAGETYNEQFF.

The V and J genes are TRBV4-3 and TRBJ1-2; TRBD1 matches at 7 bases. In germline, CDR1 is LGHNA, CDR2 YSLEER. Trimming took 0 bases from V and 6 from J; bases not matched to a gene: 1. The CDR3 is 13 amino acids. CDR3 nucleotides: TGCGCCAGCAGCCAAGAAACAGGGGATGGCTACACCTTC. Translating it yields CASSQETGDGYTF.

This chain uses TRBV5-1 with TRBJ2-5; TRBD1 is a possible D gene (5 bases). This CDR3 spans 15 amino acids. Germline CDR1 is SGHRS and CDR2 is YFSETQ. V was shortened by 0 bases and J by 4 bases, with 13 bases between the two germline ends. The CDR3 loop is CASSLVGALGETQYF. In DNA form, the CDR3 reads TGCGCCAGCAGCTTGGTAGGGGCGCTGGGAGAGACCCAGTACTTC.

V and J are TRBV19 and TRBJ2-1; perhaps TRBD1 as D (6 bases). The V gene's germline CDR1 is LNHDA and CDR2 SQIVND (reference sequence). This CDR3 comprises 15 residues. V lost 3 bases, J lost 4 bases, and 13 bases lay in between. CDR3 loop: CASSIYRDRYNEQFF. CDR3 DNA: TGTGCCAGTAGTATTTACCGAGACAGGTACAATGAGCAGTTCTTC. Full variable domain (outside the CDR3, taken from reference TRBV19 and TRBJ2-1): DGGITQSPKYLFRKEGQNVTLSCEQNLNHDAMYWYRQDPGQGLRLIYYSQIVNDFQKGDIAEGYSVSREKKESFPLTVTSAQKNPTAFYLCASSIYRDRYNEQFFGPGTRLTVL.

This chain uses TRBV13 with TRBJ2-7, with D possibly being TRBD1 (6 bases). The V end was cut by 5 bases, the J end by 2 bases, with 16 bases between. The germline gives CDR1 PRHDT, CDR2 FYEKMQ (reference sequence). CDR3 length equals 15 residues. The CDR3 spells CASSNWDTGAYEQYF. The CDR3 region has the DNA TGTGCCAGCAGCAACTGGGACACCGGAGCCTACGAGCAGTACTTC. Drawing the rest from reference TRBV13 and TRBJ2-7, the complete variable domain is AAGVIQSPRHLIKEKRETATLKCYPIPRHDTVYWYQQGPGQDPQFLISFYEKMQSDKGSIPDRFSAQQFSDYHSELNMSSLELGDSALYFCASSNWDTGAYEQYFGPGTRLTVT.

The table lists this clone with a few counts. V and J are TRBV30 and TRBJ2-7, with D perhaps TRBD1 (6 bases). Per the germline V gene, CDR1 is GTSNPN and CDR2 is SVGIG (reference sequence). V gave up 3 bases and J gave up 2 bases, with 14 bases separating them. This CDR3 region has 14 residues. The chain's CDR3 is CAWSAGTQTYEQYF. CDR3 sequence (DNA): TGTGCCTGGAGCGCCGGGACACAAACCTACGAGCAGTACTTC.

This clone turned up a few times. The V and J genes are TRBV7-8 and TRBJ2-7; TRBD1 agrees at 9 bases. Germline CDR1 is SGHVS and CDR2 is FQNEAQ. The CDR3 extends over 15 amino acids. The V gene end was trimmed by 5 bases and the J gene end by 7 bases; junction bases not matched to a gene: 12. CDR3 sequence reads: CASSPKSGQGGEQYF. The CDR3 DNA follows: TGTGCCAGCAGCCCAAAGTCGGGACAGGGCGGAGAGCAGTACTTC.

This chain links TRBV6-1 with TRBJ2-2; possible D gene TRBD2, 6 bases. This CDR3 has 18 amino acids. The V gene's germline CDR1 is MNHNS and CDR2 SASEGT. V was pared by 0 bases and J by 0 bases, with 14 bases between. CDR3 in DNA: TGTGCCAGCAGTGAAGCGATCGTGGGGGGAGCGAACACCGGGGAGCTGTTTTTT. Protein product: CASSEAIVGGANTGELFF.

This chain connects TRBV5-1 to TRBJ2-1, with TRBD2 identical over 13 bases. CDR1 SGHRS and CDR2 YFSETQ come from the germline V gene. The CDR3 is 15 amino acids. V gave up 2 bases and J gave up 5 bases; unmatched junction bases: 1. DNA of the CDR3: TGCGCCAGCAGCTTACTAGCGGGAGGGAACAATGAGCAGTTCTTC. Translation: CASSLLAGGNNEQFF. Filled out from reference TRBV5-1 and TRBJ2-1, the complete variable domain reads KAGVTQTPRYLIKTRGQQVTLSCSPISGHRSVSWYQQTPGQGLQFLFEYFSETQRNKGNFPGRFSGRQFSNSRSEMNVSTLELGDSALYLCASSLLAGGNNEQFFGPGTRLTVL.

V usage is TRBV15 and J usage is TRBJ2-7; TRBD1 agrees at 8 bases. The CDR3 runs 12 residues. CDR1 is LNHNV and CDR2 is YYDKDF in the germline V gene (reference sequence). The ends lost 5 bases at V and 3 bases at J; junction bases unmatched: 0. The CDR3 region is CATSGQGYEQYF. In nucleotides, the CDR3 is TGTGCCACCAGCGGACAGGGCTACGAGCAGTACTTC.

The rearrangement uses TRBV10-2 and TRBJ1-2, with 7 bases identical to TRBD1. Per germline, CDR1 WSHSY and CDR2 SAAADI. The CDR3 consists of 13 residues. V lost 6 bases and J lost 7; bases outside the gene matches: 8. The CDR3 DNA sequence: TGCGCCAGCAGGGGCGACAGGGTTCGTGGCTACACCTTC. This gives the protein CASRGDRVRGYTF.